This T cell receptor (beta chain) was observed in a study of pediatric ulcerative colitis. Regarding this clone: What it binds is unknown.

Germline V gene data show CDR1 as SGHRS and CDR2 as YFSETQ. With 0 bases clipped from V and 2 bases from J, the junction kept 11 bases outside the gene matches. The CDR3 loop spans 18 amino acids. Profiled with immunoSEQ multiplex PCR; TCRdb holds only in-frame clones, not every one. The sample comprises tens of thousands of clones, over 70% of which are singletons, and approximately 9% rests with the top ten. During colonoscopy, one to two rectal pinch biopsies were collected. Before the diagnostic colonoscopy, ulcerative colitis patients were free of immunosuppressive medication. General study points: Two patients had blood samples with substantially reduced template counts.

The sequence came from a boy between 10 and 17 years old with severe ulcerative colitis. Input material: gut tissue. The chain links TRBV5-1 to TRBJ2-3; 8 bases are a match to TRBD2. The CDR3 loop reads CASSLVPLSGAATDTQYF. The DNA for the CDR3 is TGCGCCAGCAGCTTGGTTCCCCTTAGCGGGGCAGCCACAGATACGCAGTATTTT.